This T cell receptor (beta chain) is from a study of cytomegalovirus exposure and HLA in healthy donors. Comments on this clone: Its antigen is not identified.

Donors sampled were nominally healthy, though unrecorded immune exposures were likely. The study's findings and limits: Testing in vitro showed a few CMV-associated chains specific for CMV antigens. It was likely that a cluster of highly shared sequence variants was a sequencing artifact. Usually a TCR sequence was rare, but some public TCRs were found in many donors.

CDR1 is WSHSY and CDR2 is SAAADI in the germline V gene. V was pared by 4 bases and J by 2 bases, with 2 bases of the junction left unmatched. This CDR3 is 14 amino acids long. The PCR had 60 Vbeta and 13 Jbeta primers. The assay was immunoSEQ multiplex PCR, and TCRdb's table has in-frame clones only and misses some. The sample includes some 150,000 clones, roughly 82% seen only once; the top ten take under 8%. The rearrangement links TRBV10-2 to TRBJ2-1, with 7 bases lining up with TRBD2. The sequenced material came from PBMCs. The sequence came from a woman aged 50 to 60 in good health and CMV-seropositive. The CDR3 bases are TGCGCCAGCAGTGGGGGGGGGACCTACAATGAGCAGTTCTTC. Protein sequence: CASSGGGTYNEQFF.